This T cell receptor beta chain emerged from a study of regulatory T cells in long-lasting Graves disease. Arm-PCR with iRepertoire HTBI primers amplified the CDR3 regions for these TCR beta libraries. A single record per CDR3 protein comes from TCRdb applying MiXCR to the multiplex PCR reads. The table includes fewer than 500,000 distinct CDR3 sequences, roughly 17% detected once. CDR3 length: 18 residues. J was trimmed by 7 bases and V by 1 base; bases with no gene match: 9. CDR1 is SGHAT, CDR2 FQNNGV, per germline. This clonotype was seen many times. Time point in this sample: newly diagnosed GD, antithyroid drugs for less than 3 months. From RNA extracted from PBMCs, the TCR library was made. This sample was also put to use in a study of T cells in Graves' hyperthyroidism and ophthalmopathy.

This TCR was sampled from a man aged 35 to 55 with Graves disease. This sequence joins TRBV11-2 and TRBJ2-1; 14 nucleotides agree with TRBD2. Sequenced here: peripheral blood mononuclear cells (PBMCs), sampled at new diagnosis, from a patient treated with antithyroid drugs. The CDR3 loop is CASSLVGGRTSGRNEQFF. DNA for the CDR3: TGTGCCAGCAGCTTAGTGGGGGGGCGGACTAGCGGGAGGAATGAGCAGTTCTTC.